What follows is one T cell receptor beta chain and its context. Its target is unknown. The method was immunoSEQ multiplex PCR; TCRdb's version includes in-frame clones alone and lacks a portion of them. This sample has about 160,000 clones, with under 90% found just once. The germline V gene has CDR1 SGHVS and CDR2 FNYEAQ. V was trimmed by 6 bases and J by 0 bases, leaving 9 bases between them. This CDR3 contains 13 residues. The data were taken from a study of cytomegalovirus exposure and HLA in healthy donors. Study conclusions and caveats: Diagnosis of cytomegalovirus status made by the classifier reportedly showed high specificity and sensitivity. Clusters of TCRs from the first cohort tended to co-occur in the roughly 120 validation repertoires (as a later analysis found). CMV antigen specificity of a few CMV-associated chains was confirmed in vitro. The study designated 164 TCR beta chains cytomegalovirus-associated.

This sequence was found in a man aged 18 to 30 in good health and CMV-seropositive. The specimen sequenced was PBMCs. The chain employs TRBV7-6 and TRBJ2-7; perhaps TRBD1 as D (5 bases). This chain's CDR3 is CASSFDSSYEQYF. In DNA form, the CDR3 reads TGTGCCAGCAGTTTCGACAGCTCCTACGAGCAGTACTTC.